The 30 T cell receptor beta chains given below trace back to one sample, sequenced in a study of cytomegalovirus exposure and HLA in healthy donors. Primers: 60 Vbeta forward and 13 Jbeta reverse. Clones were read by immunoSEQ multiplex PCR, and TCRdb kept only the in-frame ones, dropping some. The sample records around 140,000 clones, roughly 70% being singletons. Sample: PBMCs. The origin of the receptors is a woman in her sixties or seventies in good health and CMV-seropositive.

In its sample, this clone was seen a few times. This chain joins TRBV5-1 and TRBJ2-3; D unclear. Trimming removed 5 bases from V and 3 bases from J, with 13 bases in between. CDR1 is SGHRS, CDR2 YFSETQ, per germline. The CDR3 covers 14 residues. Written as DNA, the CDR3 is TGCGCCAGCAGTCCGCGGAGCCTTACAGATACGCAGTATTTT. It codes for CASSPRSLTDTQYF.

The sample holds a few counts of this clone. The chain couples TRBV19 to TRBJ1-1; D is perhaps TRBD1 (5 bases). V was shortened by 0 bases and J by 12 bases, with 17 bases between the two germline ends. The CDR3 totals 14 residues. Germline loops: CDR1 LNHDA, CDR2 SQIVND (reference sequence). The chain's CDR3 is CASSIDLSVRGTFF. CDR3 sequence (DNA): TGTGCCAGTAGTATAGATTTATCCGTACGGGGGACTTTCTTT.

Concerning this clone: Germline is not matched at one junction end, which may reflect a read error. The gene calls are TRBV7-9 and TRBJ1-2; D is unclear. Germline CDR1 reads SEHNR; CDR2 reads FQNEAQ (reference sequence). The CDR3 spans 12 residues. Written as DNA, the CDR3 is TGTTCCAGCAGCGCTTTGGGAGGTGGCTACACCTTC. Its translation is CSSSALGGGYTF.

This clone came up a few times. V usage is TRBV6-5 and J usage is TRBJ1-6, with 8 bases lining up with TRBD1. With V trimmed by 5 bases and J by 7 bases, 4 bases remained unmatched. Germline-derived CDR1 and CDR2 are MNHEY and SVGAGI. This CDR3 has 14 amino acids. The CDR3 nucleotides are TGTGCCAGCAGTACGGGACAGGCCAATTCACCCCTCCACTTT. Translation: CASSTGQANSPLHF.

This clone has a handful of counts. This CDR3 reads CATQGYTIYF. CDR3 DNA: TGTGCCACCCAGGGATACACCATATATTTT. The chain combines TRBV25-1 with TRBJ1-3; D is perhaps TRBD1 (5 bases). This CDR3 contains 10 residues. Deletions cut 10 bases from V and 8 bases from J, with 9 bases between. Germline V CDR1 and CDR2: MGHDK, SYGVNS.

V is TRBV19 and J is TRBJ2-2, with no clear D. Looked up from germline, CDR1 is LNHDA and CDR2 is SQIVND (reference sequence). The length of the CDR3 is 15 residues. Trimming pared 2 bases from V and 4 bases from J, leaving 11 bases between. In DNA, the CDR3 is TGTGCCAGTAGTATACGTGGCGGAAGCACCGGGGAGCTGTTTTTT. It is translated as CASSIRGGSTGELFF. Together with reference TRBV19 and TRBJ2-2, the CDR3 gives the full variable domain: DGGITQSPKYLFRKEGQNVTLSCEQNLNHDAMYWYRQDPGQGLRLIYYSQIVNDFQKGDIAEGYSVSREKKESFPLTVTSAQKNPTAFYLCASSIRGGSTGELFFGEGSRLTVL.

In its sample, this clone was seen a few times. The chain carries TRBV7-9 and TRBJ1-5; D not certain. CDR1 and CDR2 (germline): SEHNR, FQNEAQ (reference sequence). This CDR3 contains 14 residues. V was pared by 5 bases and J by 0 bases, with 8 bases between. CDR3 residues: CASSETYSNQPQHF. CDR3 DNA sequence: TGTGCCAGCAGCGAGACATATAGCAATCAGCCCCAGCATTTT. The complete variable domain, with remaining parts taken from reference TRBV7-9 and TRBJ1-5, reads DTGVSQNPRHKITKRGQNVTFRCDPISEHNRLYWYRQTLGQGPEFLTYFQNEAQLEKSRLLSDRFSAERPKGSFSTLEIQRTEQGDSAMYLCASSETYSNQPQHFGDGTRLSIL.

V usage is TRBV6-5 and J usage is TRBJ2-1; D might be TRBD2 (7 bases). Between the trimmed V and J ends, which lost 0 bases and 9 bases, there was a span of 12 bases. This CDR3 has 14 amino acids. Germline loops: CDR1 MNHEY, CDR2 SVGAGI. The CDR3 DNA sequence: TGTGCCAGCAGTTACTCGAGGGGGGGAGGTGAGCAGTTCTTC. Amino acid sequence: CASSYSRGGGEQFF.

The chain combines TRBV10-3 with TRBJ1-5; D gene ambiguous. The CDR3 extends over 14 amino acids. The germline CDR1 and CDR2 sequences are ENHRY and SYGVKD. V dropped 8 bases and J dropped 3 bases, with 14 bases sitting between them. For the CDR3, the DNA is TGTGCCATCCGGGCCGCGGGTGACAATCAGCCCCAGCATTTT. Protein sequence: CAIRAAGDNQPQHF.

The chain carries TRBV28 and TRBJ1-1; D gene ambiguous. Deletions cut 2 bases from V and 4 bases from J, with 14 bases between. The CDR3 runs 15 residues. Germline V gene data show CDR1 as MDHEN and CDR2 as SYDVKM. CDR3 bases: TGTGCCAGCAGTTTACCCTTAAGCGCTGTCACTGAAGCTTTCTTT. Its translation is CASSLPLSAVTEAFF. Complete variable domain (other parts from reference TRBV28 and TRBJ1-1): DVKVTQSSRYLVKRTGEKVFLECVQDMDHENMFWYRQDPGLGLRLIYFSYDVKMKEKGDIPEGYSVSREKKERFSLILESASTNQTSMYLCASSLPLSAVTEAFFGQGTRLTVV.

As to this clone: Other DNA sequences in this sample translate to the same CDR3. This chain links TRBV18 with TRBJ2-5, with D uncertain. CDR3 length: 13 amino acids. With 3 bases removed from V and 2 bases from J, the gap between germline ends came to 7 bases. Germline V gives CDR1 KGHSH, CDR2 LQKENI. The CDR3 sequence is CASSPGQQETQYF. The DNA for the CDR3 is TGTGCCAGCTCACCGGGCCAGCAAGAGACCCAGTACTTC.

The V and J genes are TRBV28 and TRBJ1-2; D gene unclear. Per the germline V gene, CDR1 is MDHEN and CDR2 is SYDVKM. The CDR3 is made up of 16 amino acids. Trimming pared 2 bases from V and 3 bases from J, leaving 16 bases between. The CDR3 is CASSLNSAGGHYGYTF. The DNA of the CDR3 is TGTGCCAGCAGTTTAAACTCAGCGGGAGGACACTATGGCTACACCTTC.

This chain connects TRBV5-1 to TRBJ2-1; D not resolved. CDR3 length: 13 residues. Germline V gene sequence: CDR1 SGHRS, CDR2 YFSETQ. The V end was cut by 6 bases, the J end by 2 bases, with 9 bases between. The chain's CDR3 is CASTSPAYNEQFF. CDR3 coding DNA: TGCGCCAGCACCTCCCCCGCCTACAATGAGCAGTTCTTC.

The V and J genes are TRBV9 and TRBJ1-1, with 12 bases lining up with TRBD1. Germline CDR1 SGDLS, CDR2 YYNGEE. V shed 4 bases, J shed 5 bases, and the junction held 6 bases outside the gene matches. CDR3 length equals 15 residues. The CDR3 loop reads CASSPGQGASTEAFF. The CDR3 bases are TGTGCCAGCAGCCCGGGACAGGGGGCGTCAACTGAAGCTTTCTTT.

The rearrangement links TRBV7-9 to TRBJ1-2; D might be TRBD1 (6 bases). V lost 4 bases and J 7 bases, leaving 19 bases between the germline ends. Germline lookup yields CDR1 SEHNR and CDR2 FQNEAQ (reference sequence). This CDR3 spans 15 amino acids. The CDR3 sequence: CASSSKTGPSAGYTF. The CDR3 bases are TGTGCCAGCAGCTCGAAGACAGGCCCTTCGGCTGGCTACACCTTC. Based on the CDR3 plus reference TRBV7-9 and TRBJ1-2, the full variable domain is DTGVSQNPRHKITKRGQNVTFRCDPISEHNRLYWYRQTLGQGPEFLTYFQNEAQLEKSRLLSDRFSAERPKGSFSTLEIQRTEQGDSAMYLCASSSKTGPSAGYTFGSGTRLTVV.

This chain joins TRBV18 and TRBJ2-5; 7 bases fit TRBD1. There are 12 residues in the CDR3. Trimming at V came to 8 bases and at J to 5 bases, leaving 5 bases not matched to a gene. Germline-derived CDR1 and CDR2 are KGHSH and LQKENI. The CDR3 region has the DNA TGTGCCAGCCTTACAGGGGAGGAGACCCAGTACTTC. It is translated as CASLTGEETQYF.

The chain recombines TRBV6-4 with TRBJ2-4; 10 bases agree with TRBD2. From germline, CDR1 is MRHNA and CDR2 SNTAGT. The CDR3 is 16 residues long. V was clipped by 7 bases and J by 5 bases; unmatched bases: 11. This CDR3 reads CASINGTSARENIQYF. CDR3 nucleotides: TGTGCCAGCATTAACGGGACTAGCGCCAGGGAAAACATTCAGTACTTC.

This chain uses TRBV5-5 with TRBJ1-3; D perhaps matches TRBD1 (6 bases). V shed 7 bases and J shed 2 bases, with 13 bases lying between them. Germline V gives CDR1 SGHKS, CDR2 YYEKEE (reference sequence). The CDR3 length is 14 residues. DNA for the CDR3: TGTGCCAGCCTTACAGGGCTAGCTGGAAACACCATATATTTT. Protein product: CASLTGLAGNTIYF.

This clone was detected only a few times. The chain is built from TRBV5-6 and TRBJ2-5; D gene ambiguous. Per the germline V gene, CDR1 is SGHDT and CDR2 is YYEEEE. Deletions cut 0 bases from V and 1 base from J, with 4 bases between. This CDR3 is 13 amino acids long. CDR3 residues: CASSLGPQETQYF. The CDR3 DNA reads TGTGCCAGCAGCTTGGGGCCCCAAGAGACCCAGTACTTC.

The rearrangement links TRBV19 to TRBJ2-2; tentatively, D is TRBD2 (5 bases). The CDR3 contains 13 residues. V lost 6 bases, J lost 6 bases, and 11 bases lay in between. Germline CDR1 LNHDA, CDR2 SQIVND (reference sequence). CDR3 loop: CASSSPGAGELFF. The CDR3 nucleotides read TGTGCCAGTAGCTCCCCCGGGGCCGGGGAGCTGTTTTTT.

This sequence joins TRBV19 and TRBJ1-2; the match to TRBD1 covers 8 bases. Trimming cost V 4 bases and J 4 bases; bases outside gene matches: 14. From germline, CDR1 is LNHDA and CDR2 SQIVND (reference sequence). The CDR3 spans 17 residues. Here the CDR3 reads CASSRNQDRVFGYGYTF. CDR3 DNA sequence: TGTGCCAGTAGTAGAAACCAGGACAGGGTCTTCGGCTATGGCTACACCTTC.

This clone was seen only a few times. V gene TRBV5-1 combines with J gene TRBJ2-2; D possibly corresponds to TRBD2 (5 bases). The V end lost 3 bases, the J end lost 1 base, and 10 bases lay between the germline ends. The CDR3 contains 15 residues. Germline values: CDR1 SGHRS, CDR2 YFSETQ. The CDR3 region has the DNA TGCGCCAGCAGCTCGACTAACCAGAACACCGGGGAGCTGTTTTTT. Translating gives CASSSTNQNTGELFF. Complete variable domain (other parts from reference TRBV5-1 and TRBJ2-2): KAGVTQTPRYLIKTRGQQVTLSCSPISGHRSVSWYQQTPGQGLQFLFEYFSETQRNKGNFPGRFSGRQFSNSRSEMNVSTLELGDSALYLCASSSTNQNTGELFFGEGSRLTVL.

The chain has TRBV28 and TRBJ2-5, with TRBD2 matching 11 bases. There are 16 residues in the CDR3. Germline trimming cut 2 bases from V and 3 bases from J; bases unmatched to any gene: 5. Germline CDR1 is MDHEN and CDR2 is SYDVKM. This CDR3 reads CASSLGRGLAEETQYF. The CDR3 DNA reads as TGTGCCAGCAGTTTAGGAAGGGGACTAGCGGAAGAGACCCAGTACTTC. Filled out from reference TRBV28 and TRBJ2-5, the complete variable domain reads DVKVTQSSRYLVKRTGEKVFLECVQDMDHENMFWYRQDPGLGLRLIYFSYDVKMKEKGDIPEGYSVSREKKERFSLILESASTNQTSMYLCASSLGRGLAEETQYFGPGTRLLVL.

The J gene is TRBJ2-7, the V gene TRBV5-1; weak D call: TRBD1 (6 bases). CDR3 length: 14 residues. V lost 0 bases, J lost 5 bases, and 12 bases lay in between. Germline loops: CDR1 SGHRS, CDR2 YFSETQ. This chain's CDR3 is CASSLVGGSNEQYF. DNA for the CDR3: TGCGCCAGCAGCTTGGTTGGGGGCTCGAACGAGCAGTACTTC.

This chain joins TRBV29-1 and TRBJ2-2; 10 positions match TRBD1. Trimming removed 8 bases from V and 3 bases from J; junction bases left unmatched: 6. Looked up from germline, CDR1 is SQVTM and CDR2 is ANQGSEA. This CDR3 region has 14 residues. The CDR3 loop reads CSIRQGADTGELFF. CDR3 nucleotide sequence: TGCAGCATTCGACAGGGGGCCGACACCGGGGAGCTGTTTTTT.

The chain joins TRBV6-4 to TRBJ1-1, with 7 bases lining up with TRBD1. CDR3 length: 14 amino acids. V gave up 6 bases and J gave up 1 base; unmatched junction bases: 5. Germline lookup yields CDR1 MRHNA and CDR2 SNTAGT. In nucleotides, the CDR3 is TGTGCCAGCAGCACCGGGACAGCGAACACTGAAGCTTTCTTT. It translates to CASSTGTANTEAFF.

The chain combines TRBV7-9 with TRBJ2-1, with a possible D match to TRBD1 (6 bases). V gave up 5 bases and J gave up 1 base, with 12 bases separating them. The CDR3 spans 15 residues. Germline assignment: CDR1 SEHNR and CDR2 FQNEAQ (reference sequence). The CDR3 loop is CASSRRTASYNEQFF. The CDR3 DNA is TGTGCCAGCAGCCGTAGGACAGCATCCTACAATGAGCAGTTCTTC.

The J gene is TRBJ2-1, the V gene TRBV6-5, with TRBD2 matching 9 bases. Germline CDR1 and CDR2: MNHEY and SVGAGI. CDR3 length: 13 amino acids. The V segment lost 5 bases and the J segment 14 bases; nucleotides outside the gene matches: 10. The CDR3 reads CASSRSGRGGEFF. The CDR3 region has the DNA TGTGCCAGCAGTCGTAGCGGGAGAGGGGGAGAGTTCTTC.

The chain joins TRBV5-6 to TRBJ1-2, with 8 positions matching TRBD1. The CDR3 has 13 amino acids. Germline CDR1 SGHDT, CDR2 YYEEEE. J gave up 8 bases and V 4 bases, and 7 bases lay outside the gene matches. Written as DNA, the CDR3 is TGTGCCAGCAGCCCCGTGGGGGACAGGGGCTACACCTTC. It specifies CASSPVGDRGYTF.

Worth noting for this clone: The germline gene is not matched at one end of the junction; a read error may be the cause. The chain's CDR3 is CASSLGTGNAEAFF. CDR3 sequence (DNA): TGTGCCAGCAGCTTAGGGACAGGGAACGCTGAAGCTTTCTTT. The chain has TRBV11-3 and TRBJ1-1; 8 bases match TRBD1. The germline gives CDR1 SGHNT, CDR2 YENEEA. The CDR3 consists of 14 residues.